Each of the 16 T cell receptor beta chains below was sequenced from the same sample in a study of TIL therapy for anti-PD-1-resistant metastatic lung cancer. This sample's time point: pre-treatment sample, taken before nivolumab and TIL therapy. Pleural nodules or supraclavicular lymph nodes made up most of the excised metastases sampled. This was the immunoSEQ v3 assay. The repertoire was sequenced with immunoSEQ multiplex PCR; TCRdb's copy has only in-frame clones and lacks some. The sample lists around 13,000 clones; roughly three fifths were seen once. The sequences come from tumor tissue, collected at baseline. These receptors came from a woman between 25 and 80 years old with non-small cell lung cancer.

The chain links TRBV14 to TRBJ2-5; TRBD2 might be the D (6 bases). CDR1 SGHDN and CDR2 FVKESK come from the germline V gene. There are 14 residues in the CDR3. V was clipped by 3 bases and J by 3 bases, with 11 bases between them. This CDR3 is CASSHSGAEETQYF. The CDR3 nucleotides read TGTGCCAGCAGCCATAGCGGAGCAGAAGAGACCCAGTACTTC.

The chain recombines TRBV10-2 with TRBJ1-3, with D perhaps matching TRBD1 (5 bases). Looked up from germline, CDR1 is WSHSY and CDR2 is SAAADI. Deletions cut 4 bases from V and 0 bases from J, with 10 bases between. The CDR3 is 15 residues long. The CDR3 nucleotides read TGCGCCAGCAGTGGAATGACAGCCTCTGGAAACACCATATATTTT. It is translated as CASSGMTASGNTIYF.

This clone has more than one count but fewer than ten. J is TRBJ1-1 and V is TRBV5-4; D is perhaps TRBD1 (6 bases). Trimming left V 4 bases short and J 4 bases short, with 17 bases between. The CDR3 sequence is 15 residues long. The germline CDR1 and CDR2 sequences are SGHNT and YYREEE (reference sequence). DNA for the CDR3: TGTGCCAGCAGCGCCAGTGACAGGTTTAGCACTGAAGCTTTCTTT. Protein: CASSASDRFSTEAFF.

This clone was seen once. The chain combines TRBV29-1 with TRBJ2-6; weak D call: TRBD2 (5 bases). Germline lookup yields CDR1 SQVTM and CDR2 ANQGSEA. The CDR3 spans 12 residues. V was clipped by 6 bases and J by 6 bases, with 9 bases between them. CDR3 region: CSVGESANVLTF. The CDR3 DNA follows: TGCAGCGTCGGGGAGTCGGCCAACGTCCTGACTTTC. Full variable domain (outside the CDR3, taken from reference TRBV29-1 and TRBJ2-6): SAVISQKPSRDICQRGTSLTIQCQVDSQVTMMFWYRQQPGQSLTLIATANQGSEATYESGFVIDKFPISRPNLTFSTLTVSNMSPEDSSIYLCSVGESANVLTFGAGSRLTVL.

This chain links TRBV5-6 with TRBJ2-7; D not certain. The V gene lost 0 bases and the J gene lost 2 bases, with 9 bases spanning the gap. The CDR3 covers 14 residues. Germline V gene sequence: CDR1 SGHDT, CDR2 YYEEEE. The CDR3 coding sequence is TGTGCCAGCAGCTTGGAACCACAGACCTACGAGCAGTACTTC. It yields the protein CASSLEPQTYEQYF.

The chain recombines TRBV19 with TRBJ1-4; TRBD1 is a possible D gene (6 bases). Deletions cut 2 bases from V and 5 bases from J, with 15 bases between. The CDR3 loop spans 16 amino acids. The germline CDR1 and CDR2 sequences are LNHDA and SQIVND (reference sequence). Written as DNA, the CDR3 is TGTGCCAGTAGTATACGATTATCCAGGGGAAATGAAAAACTGTTTTTT. Its translation: CASSIRLSRGNEKLFF.

The chain couples TRBV6-5 to TRBJ2-1; TRBD1 might be the D (5 bases). From germline, CDR1 is MNHEY and CDR2 SVGAGI. The V end lost 9 bases, the J end lost 1 base, and 10 bases lay between the germline ends. This CDR3 is 13 amino acids long. The CDR3 bases are TGTGCCAGTCATAGGGGATCCTACAATGAGCAGTTCTTC. Residues: CASHRGSYNEQFF.

V is TRBV6-5 and J is TRBJ2-2; no clear D gene. This CDR3 has 12 amino acids. Germline V gives CDR1 MNHEY, CDR2 SVGAGI. V shed 6 bases and J shed 8 bases, with 10 bases lying between them. The DNA for the CDR3 is TGTGCCAGCAGCCCTTTCTCTGGGGAGCTGTTTTTT. Protein: CASSPFSGELFF.

This clone was observed a single time. The chain links TRBV7-8 to TRBJ2-7, with TRBD2 as a possible D gene (5 bases). The CDR3 runs to 15 residues. CDR1 and CDR2 from the germline V gene are SGHVS and FQNEAQ. V was clipped by 2 bases and J by 0 bases, with 11 bases between them. CDR3 DNA: TGTGCCAGCAGCTTAACGGAGGTTAGCTCCTACGAGCAGTACTTC. Protein: CASSLTEVSSYEQYF. Variable domain in full (rest from reference TRBV7-8 and TRBJ2-7): GAGVSQSPRYKVAKRGQDVALRCDPISGHVSLFWYQQALGQGPEFLTYFQNEAQLDKSGLPSDRFFAERPEGSVSTLKIQRTQQEDSAVYLCASSLTEVSSYEQYFGPGTRLTVT.

Sample share makes this clone medium-sized. The gene calls are TRBV30 and TRBJ2-1, with D perhaps matching TRBD1 (5 bases). The CDR3 has 17 amino acids. V was cut by 2 bases and J by 0 bases, with 17 bases left in between. The germline CDR1 and CDR2 sequences are GTSNPN and SVGIG (reference sequence). CDR3 sequence (DNA): TGTGCCTGGAGTCCCCGTTGGGGCCTAAGCTCCTACAATGAGCAGTTCTTC. Translated, it gives CAWSPRWGLSSYNEQFF.

The chain uses TRBV29-1 and TRBJ2-1; D gene ambiguous. CDR3 length: 13 residues. Deletions cut 8 bases from V and 5 bases from J, with 16 bases between. Germline V gene sequence: CDR1 SQVTM, CDR2 ANQGSEA. The CDR3 region has the DNA TGCAGCATCCGGACCCGGCAGGACAATGAGCAGTTCTTC. Translated, it gives CSIRTRQDNEQFF.

The chain has TRBV6-6 and TRBJ1-1; the match to TRBD1 covers 7 bases. Trimming removed 6 bases from V and 10 bases from J; junction bases left unmatched: 14. The CDR3 spans 14 residues. The germline V gene has CDR1 MNHNY and CDR2 SVGAGI (reference sequence). CDR3 region: CASRLRDSRLRAFF. The DNA of the CDR3 is TGTGCCAGCAGACTACGGGACAGCCGACTACGAGCTTTCTTT.

This clone was counted between two and nine times. The chain links TRBV2 to TRBJ1-2; 9 bases line up with TRBD1. The CDR3 contains 14 residues. V was pared by 3 bases and J by 8 bases, with 7 bases of the junction left unmatched. CDR1 and CDR2 from the germline V gene are SNHLY and FYNNEI. The CDR3 bases are TGTGCCAGCAGTGACCCTAGGACAGGGGAAGGCTACACCTTC. Translated, it gives CASSDPRTGEGYTF.

This clone was seen once. This sequence joins TRBV7-3 and TRBJ2-1; 12 bases are a match to TRBD2. CDR1 SGHTA and CDR2 FQGTGA come from the germline V gene. The CDR3 length is 16 residues. Trimming at V came to 0 bases and at J to 14 bases, leaving 11 bases not matched to a gene. The CDR3 is CASSLTPRTSGNPKFF. Written as DNA, the CDR3 is TGTGCCAGCAGCTTAACCCCGCGGACTAGCGGGAACCCTAAGTTCTTC.

The V gene is TRBV2, the J gene TRBJ2-2; 9 bases are a match to TRBD2. The length of the CDR3 is 17 residues. V lost 6 bases to trimming and J lost 0 bases; unmatched junction nucleotides: 8. CDR1 is SNHLY, CDR2 FYNNEI, per germline. CDR3 loop: CASSPASGDANTGELFF. The CDR3 bases are TGTGCCAGCAGCCCCGCTAGCGGGGACGCGAACACCGGGGAGCTGTTTTTT.

V and J are TRBV7-6 and TRBJ1-1; D possibly corresponds to TRBD1 (5 bases). V was cut by 1 base and J by 1 base, with 7 bases left in between. Germline CDR1 is SGHVS and CDR2 is FNYEAQ. The length of the CDR3 is 14 residues. The chain's CDR3 is CASSLVGQNTEAFF. The CDR3, as DNA: TGTGCCAGCAGCTTAGTGGGGCAGAACACTGAAGCTTTCTTT.